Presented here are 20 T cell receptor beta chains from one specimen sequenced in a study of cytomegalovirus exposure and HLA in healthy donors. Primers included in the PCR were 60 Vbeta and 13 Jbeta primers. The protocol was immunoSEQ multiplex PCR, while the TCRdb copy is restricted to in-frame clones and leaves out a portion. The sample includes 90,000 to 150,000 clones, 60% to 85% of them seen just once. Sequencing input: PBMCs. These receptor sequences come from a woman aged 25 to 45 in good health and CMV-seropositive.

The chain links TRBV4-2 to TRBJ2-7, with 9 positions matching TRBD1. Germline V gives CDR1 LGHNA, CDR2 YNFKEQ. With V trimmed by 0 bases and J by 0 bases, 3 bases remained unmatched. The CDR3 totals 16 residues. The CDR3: CASSQDRTGVSYEQYF. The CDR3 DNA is TGTGCCAGCAGCCAAGATCGGACAGGGGTCTCCTACGAGCAGTACTTC.

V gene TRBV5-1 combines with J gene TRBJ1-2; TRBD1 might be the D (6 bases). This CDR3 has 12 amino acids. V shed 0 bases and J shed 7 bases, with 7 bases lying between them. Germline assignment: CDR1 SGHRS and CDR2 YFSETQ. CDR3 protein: CASSLDRAGYTF. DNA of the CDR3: TGCGCCAGCAGCTTGGACAGGGCTGGCTACACCTTC.

CDR3 protein: CASSPSRREVNEQYF. The CDR3 DNA follows: TGTGCCAGTAGTCCCTCCCGCAGGGAGGTCAACGAGCAGTACTTC. The chain couples TRBV19 to TRBJ2-7; D is perhaps TRBD2 (6 bases). The germline CDR1 and CDR2 sequences are LNHDA and SQIVND (reference sequence). This CDR3 is built from 15 residues. The V end lost 5 bases, the J end lost 5 bases, and 19 bases lay between the germline ends.

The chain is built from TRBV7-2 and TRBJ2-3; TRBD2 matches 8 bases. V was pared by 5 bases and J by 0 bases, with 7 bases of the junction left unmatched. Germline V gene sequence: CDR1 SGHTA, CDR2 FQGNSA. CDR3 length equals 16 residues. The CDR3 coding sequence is TGTGCCAGCAGCCCTGTTCGGGGGGGGAGCACAGATACGCAGTATTTT. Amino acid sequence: CASSPVRGGSTDTQYF.

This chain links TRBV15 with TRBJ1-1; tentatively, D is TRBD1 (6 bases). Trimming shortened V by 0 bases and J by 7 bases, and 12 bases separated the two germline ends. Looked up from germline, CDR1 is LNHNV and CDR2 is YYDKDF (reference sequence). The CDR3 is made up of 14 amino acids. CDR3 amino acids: CATSREGRGSEAFF. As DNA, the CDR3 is TGTGCCACCAGCAGAGAGGGCAGGGGAAGTGAAGCTTTCTTT.

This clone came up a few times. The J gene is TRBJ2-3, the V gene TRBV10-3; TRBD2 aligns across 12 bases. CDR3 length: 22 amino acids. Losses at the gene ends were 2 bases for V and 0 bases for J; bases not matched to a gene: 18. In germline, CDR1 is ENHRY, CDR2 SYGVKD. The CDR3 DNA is TGTGCCATCAGTGAGGGAACTAGCGGGGGGTCCAGTGTCATGACTAGCACAGATACGCAGTATTTT. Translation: CAISEGTSGGSSVMTSTDTQYF.

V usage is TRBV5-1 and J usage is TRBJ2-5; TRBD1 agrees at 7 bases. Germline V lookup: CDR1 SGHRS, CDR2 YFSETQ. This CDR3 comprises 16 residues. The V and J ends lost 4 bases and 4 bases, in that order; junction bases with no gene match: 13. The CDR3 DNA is TGCGCCAGCAGCACCCTTATAGGGGGCCAGGGAGAGACCCAGTACTTC. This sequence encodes CASSTLIGGQGETQYF.

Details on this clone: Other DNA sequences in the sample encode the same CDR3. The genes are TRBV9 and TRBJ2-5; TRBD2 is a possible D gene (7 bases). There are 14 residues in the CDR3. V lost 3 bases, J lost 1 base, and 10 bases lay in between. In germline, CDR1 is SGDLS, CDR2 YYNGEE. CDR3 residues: CASSGGGPQETQYF. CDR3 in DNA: TGTGCCAGCAGCGGGGGGGGCCCCCAAGAGACCCAGTACTTC.

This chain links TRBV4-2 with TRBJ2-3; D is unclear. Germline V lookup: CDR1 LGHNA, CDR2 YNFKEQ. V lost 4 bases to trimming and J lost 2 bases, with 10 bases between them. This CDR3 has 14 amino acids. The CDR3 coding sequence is TGTGCCAGCAGCCCCCACCCACACACAGATACGCAGTATTTT. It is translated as CASSPHPHTDTQYF.

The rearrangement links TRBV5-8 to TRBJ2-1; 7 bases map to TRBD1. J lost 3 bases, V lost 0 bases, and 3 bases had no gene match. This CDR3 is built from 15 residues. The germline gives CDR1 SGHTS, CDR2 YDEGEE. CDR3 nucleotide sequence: TGTGCCAGCAGCTTGGAGGGGGCGTTCTACAATGAGCAGTTCTTC. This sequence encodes CASSLEGAFYNEQFF.

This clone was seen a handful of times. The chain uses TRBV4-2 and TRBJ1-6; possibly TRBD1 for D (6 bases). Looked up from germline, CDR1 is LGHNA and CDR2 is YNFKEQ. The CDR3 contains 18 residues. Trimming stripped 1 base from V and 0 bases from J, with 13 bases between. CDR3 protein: CASSQVGQMSSYNSPLHF. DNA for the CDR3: TGTGCCAGCAGCCAAGTAGGACAGATGAGCTCCTATAATTCACCCCTCCACTTT.

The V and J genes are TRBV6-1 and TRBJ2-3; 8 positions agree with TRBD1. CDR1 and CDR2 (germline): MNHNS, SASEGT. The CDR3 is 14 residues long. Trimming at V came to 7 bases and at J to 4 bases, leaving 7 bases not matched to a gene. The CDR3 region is CASTPTGAADTQYF. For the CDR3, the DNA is TGTGCCAGCACCCCGACAGGGGCCGCAGATACGCAGTATTTT.

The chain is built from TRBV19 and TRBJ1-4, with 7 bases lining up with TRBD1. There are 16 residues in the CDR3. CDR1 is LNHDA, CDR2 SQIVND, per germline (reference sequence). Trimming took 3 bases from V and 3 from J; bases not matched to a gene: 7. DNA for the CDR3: TGTGCCAGTAGTATTAATGGGGGACAGCCTAATGAAAAACTGTTTTTT. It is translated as CASSINGGQPNEKLFF.

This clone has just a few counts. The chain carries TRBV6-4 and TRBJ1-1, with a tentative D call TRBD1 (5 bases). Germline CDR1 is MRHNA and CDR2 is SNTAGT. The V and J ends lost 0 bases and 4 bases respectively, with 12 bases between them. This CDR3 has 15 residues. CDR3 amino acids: CASSDSPVGGTEAFF. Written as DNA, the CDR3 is TGTGCCAGCAGTGACTCCCCGGTCGGGGGCACTGAAGCTTTCTTT.

CDR3 protein: CASWGSPGDTQYF. In DNA, the CDR3 is TGTGCCTCATGGGGCTCCCCTGGGGATACGCAGTATTTT. The J gene is TRBJ2-3, the V gene TRBV2, with D possibly TRBD1 on 5 matching bases. Germline V gene lookup returns CDR1 SNHLY and CDR2 FYNNEI. The V end lost 11 bases, the J end lost 6 bases, and 18 bases lay between the germline ends. The CDR3 sequence is 13 residues long.

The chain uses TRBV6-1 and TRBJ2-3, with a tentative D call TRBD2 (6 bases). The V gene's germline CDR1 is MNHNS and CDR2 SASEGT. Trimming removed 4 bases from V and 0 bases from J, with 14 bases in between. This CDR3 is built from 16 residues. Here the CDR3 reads CASSVGAGSSTDTQYF. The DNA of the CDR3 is TGTGCCAGCAGTGTCGGCGCGGGGTCTAGCACAGATACGCAGTATTTT.

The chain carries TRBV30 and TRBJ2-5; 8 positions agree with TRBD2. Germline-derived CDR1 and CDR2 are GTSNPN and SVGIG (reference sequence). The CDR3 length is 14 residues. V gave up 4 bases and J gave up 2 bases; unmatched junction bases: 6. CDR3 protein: CAWMVAGRQETQYF. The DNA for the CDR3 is TGTGCCTGGATGGTAGCGGGGCGTCAAGAGACCCAGTACTTC.

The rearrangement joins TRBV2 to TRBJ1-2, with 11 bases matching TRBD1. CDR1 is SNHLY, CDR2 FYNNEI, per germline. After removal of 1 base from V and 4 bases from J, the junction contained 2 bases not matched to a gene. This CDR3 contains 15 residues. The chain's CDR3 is CASSEGTGGIYGYTF. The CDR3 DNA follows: TGTGCCAGCAGTGAAGGGACAGGGGGCATCTATGGCTACACCTTC.

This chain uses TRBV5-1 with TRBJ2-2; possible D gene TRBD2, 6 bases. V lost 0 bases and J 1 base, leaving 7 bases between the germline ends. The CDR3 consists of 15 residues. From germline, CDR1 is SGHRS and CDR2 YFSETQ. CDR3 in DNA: TGCGCCAGCAGCTTGGAGGGACTGAACACCGGGGAGCTGTTTTTT. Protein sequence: CASSLEGLNTGELFF.

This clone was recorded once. In DNA, the CDR3 is TGTGCCAGCAGCTTAGGTGGCGGGGGGCTGTGGTTCTTC. Translation gives CASSLGGGGLWFF. The genes are TRBV7-2 and TRBJ2-1; 8 bases are shared with TRBD2. J lost 15 bases, V lost 1 base, and 8 bases had no gene match. The V gene's germline CDR1 is SGHTA and CDR2 FQGNSA. The CDR3 consists of 13 residues.